Sequencing of this T cell receptor beta chain was carried out in a study of identical twins. This CDR3 contains 16 residues. Unmatched junction bases numbered 4, after V lost 3 bases and J lost 2 bases. Template switching added a universal primer site, and cDNA bore unique molecular identifiers. TCRdb re-called the 5' RACE reads through MiXCR, storing one row per CDR3 protein. Among around 370,000 distinct CDR3 sequences listed, approximately 10% were seen once. This clonotype has more than one count but fewer than ten. Its antigen is still unknown. The study's findings and limits: Analyses of zero insertions could be partly confounded by invariant MAIT and iNKT cells. Within cord blood, abundant beta clonotypes carried fewer insertions, but memory repertoires showed no such trend.

The sequence derives from a woman between 45 and 65 years old in good health. V and J are TRBV12-3 or TRBV12-4 and TRBJ2-3; 11 nucleotides line up with TRBD2. Input material: naive T cells sorted from blood. The CDR3 coding sequence is TGTGCCAGCAGTTTTAGCGGGAGGGCCTTCACAGATACGCAGTATTTT. It encodes CASSFSGRAFTDTQYF.